This T cell receptor beta chain was recorded in a study of T cells in Graves' hyperthyroidism and ophthalmopathy. Researchers took RNA transcripts and amplified the TCR beta CDR3 regions from them. An initial round of RT-PCR targeting the TCR CDR3 relied on the HTBI primer set. MiXCR, applied by TCRdb to the multiplex PCR reads, yields one record per CDR3 protein. The sample has some 570,000 distinct CDR3 sequences, 14% seen once. CDR1 SGHAT and CDR2 FQNNGV come from the germline V gene. V gave up 1 base and J gave up 3 bases, with 18 bases separating them. This CDR3 spans 17 amino acids. This clonotype was seen ten or more times.

The J gene is TRBJ1-1, the V gene TRBV11-2; perhaps TRBD1 as D (6 bases). The TCR sequence derives from a woman between 18 and 29 years old with Graves' ophthalmopathy. The sample consisted of blood. CDR3 sequence reads: CASSLGAKGGVDTEAFF. The DNA of the CDR3 is TGTGCCAGCAGCTTAGGGGCGAAGGGGGGAGTGGACACTGAAGCTTTCTTT.